What follows are 8 T cell receptor beta chains derived from one specimen sequenced in a study of T cell repertoires in cytomegalovirus infection. TCRdb re-called the reads with MiXCR, one entry per CDR3 protein. The table shows about 360,000 distinct CDR3 sequences, with 15% to 20% occurring only once. The sequenced material came from PBMCs. These receptor sequences come from a human donor in good health (CMV status not recorded). Some clones in this sample may be carry-over from other donors' samples.

A few counts support this clonotype. This chain joins TRBV11-2 and TRBJ2-5, with a weak D call TRBD1 (6 bases). There are 15 residues in the CDR3. Germline V gives CDR1 SGHAT, CDR2 FQNNGV. V was clipped by 5 bases and J by 5 bases, with 18 bases between them. CDR3: CASSLRGLVGETQYF. The CDR3 DNA reads TGTGCCAGCAGCCTCAGGGGTCTTGTGGGGGAGACCCAGTACTTC.

This clonotype was recorded a few times. The rearrangement uses TRBV4-3 and TRBJ1-6; D gene uncertain. CDR1 is LGHNA, CDR2 YSLEER, per germline. V was trimmed by 0 bases and J by 6 bases, leaving 9 bases between them. The CDR3 totals 15 residues. CDR3 coding DNA: TGCGCCAGCAGCCAAGAGGCCACCCGTAATTCACCCCTCCACTTT. This encodes CASSQEATRNSPLHF.

V gene TRBV11-2 combines with J gene TRBJ2-7, with 11 bases that match TRBD2. V shed 3 bases, J shed 3 bases, and the junction held 4 bases outside the gene matches. CDR3 size: 15 residues. Germline CDR1 reads SGHAT; CDR2 reads FQNNGV. The CDR3 DNA follows: TGTGCCAGCAGCTTTGGGGGACTAGCGGACTACGAGCAGTACTTC. This gives the protein CASSFGGLADYEQYF.

The V and J genes are TRBV6-5 and TRBJ2-3, with a weak D call TRBD1 (7 bases). V was cut by 6 bases and J by 8 bases, with 21 bases left in between. Germline V lookup: CDR1 MNHEY, CDR2 SVGAGI. The CDR3 has 15 amino acids. In DNA form, the CDR3 reads TGTGCCAGCAGCCGAGGGGGCGGGGACGTCGGTACGCAGTATTTT. Amino acid sequence: CASSRGGGDVGTQYF.

The chain links TRBV6-5 to TRBJ2-1, with 9 bases identical to TRBD1. Germline loops: CDR1 MNHEY, CDR2 SVGAGI. The length of the CDR3 is 12 residues. J gave up 7 bases and V 7 bases, and 2 bases lay outside the gene matches. CDR3 in amino acids: CASMGQGNEQFF. Written as DNA, the CDR3 is TGTGCCAGCATGGGACAGGGAAATGAGCAGTTCTTC.

Only a few counts were recorded for this clonotype. V gene TRBV6-5 combines with J gene TRBJ1-3; D remains unclear. The CDR3 has 15 residues. V lost 0 bases and J lost 4, with 10 bases in between. Germline loops: CDR1 MNHEY, CDR2 SVGAGI. The CDR3 is CASSYSEGSGNTIYF. CDR3 in DNA: TGTGCCAGCAGTTACTCGGAAGGGTCCGGAAACACCATATATTTT.

The J gene is TRBJ1-5, the V gene TRBV20-1; 7 positions agree with TRBD1. The J segment lost 2 bases and the V segment lost 5 bases, leaving 15 bases of the junction unmatched. From germline, CDR1 is DFQATT and CDR2 SNEGSKA (reference sequence). This CDR3 comprises 17 residues. CDR3 bases: TGCAGTGCTCCCAACCGAATAGACAGGGCTGGCAATCAGCCCCAGCATTTT. This encodes CSAPNRIDRAGNQPQHF.

This clonotype came up many times. The chain has TRBV6-2 or TRBV6-3 and TRBJ2-5; 8 positions agree with TRBD1. CDR3 length: 15 residues. Germline V CDR1 and CDR2: MNHEY, SVGEGT. J lost 3 bases, V lost 2 bases, and 5 bases had no gene match. CDR3 loop: CASSYVDRAKETQYF. The CDR3 region has the DNA TGTGCCAGCAGTTACGTGGACAGGGCGAAAGAGACCCAGTACTTC.